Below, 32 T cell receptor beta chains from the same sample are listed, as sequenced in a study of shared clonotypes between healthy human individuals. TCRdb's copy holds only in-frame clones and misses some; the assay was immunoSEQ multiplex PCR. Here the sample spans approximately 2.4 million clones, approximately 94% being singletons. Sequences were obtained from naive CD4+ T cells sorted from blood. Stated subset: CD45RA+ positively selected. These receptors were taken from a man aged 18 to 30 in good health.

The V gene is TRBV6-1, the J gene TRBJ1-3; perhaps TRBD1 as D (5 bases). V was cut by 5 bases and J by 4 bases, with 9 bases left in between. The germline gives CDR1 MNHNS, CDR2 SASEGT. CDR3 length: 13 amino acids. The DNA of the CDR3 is TGTGCCAGCAGTCAGGGTGCGGGAAACACCATATATTTT. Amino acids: CASSQGAGNTIYF.

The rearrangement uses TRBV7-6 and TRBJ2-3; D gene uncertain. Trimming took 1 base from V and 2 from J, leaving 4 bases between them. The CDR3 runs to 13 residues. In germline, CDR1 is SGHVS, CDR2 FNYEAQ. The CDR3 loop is CASSLEFTDTQYF. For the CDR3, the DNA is TGTGCCAGCAGCTTAGAATTCACAGATACGCAGTATTTT.

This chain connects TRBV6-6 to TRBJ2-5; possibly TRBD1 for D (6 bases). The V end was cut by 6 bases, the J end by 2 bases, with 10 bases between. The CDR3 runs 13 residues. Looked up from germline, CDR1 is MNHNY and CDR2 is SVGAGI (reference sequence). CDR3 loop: CASRWTVQETQYF. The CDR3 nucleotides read TGTGCCAGCAGATGGACAGTACAAGAGACCCAGTACTTC.

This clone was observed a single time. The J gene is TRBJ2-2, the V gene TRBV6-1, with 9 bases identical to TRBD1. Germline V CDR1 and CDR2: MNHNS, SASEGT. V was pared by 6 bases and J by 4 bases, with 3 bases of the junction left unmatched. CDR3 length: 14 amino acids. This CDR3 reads CASRTGGVTGELFF. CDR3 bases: TGTGCCAGCAGAACAGGGGGCGTCACCGGGGAGCTGTTTTTT.

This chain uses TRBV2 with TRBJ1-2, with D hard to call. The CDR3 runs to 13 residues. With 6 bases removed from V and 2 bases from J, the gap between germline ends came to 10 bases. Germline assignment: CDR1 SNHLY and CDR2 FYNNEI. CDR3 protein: CASSMGPNYGYTF. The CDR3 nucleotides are TGTGCCAGCAGCATGGGCCCAAACTATGGCTACACCTTC.

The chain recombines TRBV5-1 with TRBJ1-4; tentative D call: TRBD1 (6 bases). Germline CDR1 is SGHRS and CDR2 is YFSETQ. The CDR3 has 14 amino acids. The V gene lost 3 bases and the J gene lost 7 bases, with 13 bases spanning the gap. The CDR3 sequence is CASSYRGAAEKLFF. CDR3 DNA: TGCGCCAGCAGCTACCGGGGGGCTGCTGAAAAACTGTTTTTT.

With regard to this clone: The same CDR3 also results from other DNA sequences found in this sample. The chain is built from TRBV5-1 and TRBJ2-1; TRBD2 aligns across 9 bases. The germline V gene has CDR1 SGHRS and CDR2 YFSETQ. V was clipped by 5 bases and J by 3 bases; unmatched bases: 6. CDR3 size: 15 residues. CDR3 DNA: TGCGCCAGCAGTAGGCTAGCGGGGAACTACAATGAGCAGTTCTTC. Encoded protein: CASSRLAGNYNEQFF.

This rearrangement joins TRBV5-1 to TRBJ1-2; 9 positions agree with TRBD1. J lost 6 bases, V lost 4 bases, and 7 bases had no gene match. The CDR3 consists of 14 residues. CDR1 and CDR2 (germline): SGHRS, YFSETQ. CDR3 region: CASSGTGYVDGYTF. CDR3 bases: TGCGCCAGCAGCGGGACAGGGTACGTAGATGGCTACACCTTC.

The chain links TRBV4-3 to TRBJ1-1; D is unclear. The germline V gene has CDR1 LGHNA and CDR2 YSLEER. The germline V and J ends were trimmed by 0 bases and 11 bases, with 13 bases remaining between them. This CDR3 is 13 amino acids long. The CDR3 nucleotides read TGCGCCAGCAGCCAAGAGGGCCTAATCCCTGCTTTCTTT. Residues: CASSQEGLIPAFF.

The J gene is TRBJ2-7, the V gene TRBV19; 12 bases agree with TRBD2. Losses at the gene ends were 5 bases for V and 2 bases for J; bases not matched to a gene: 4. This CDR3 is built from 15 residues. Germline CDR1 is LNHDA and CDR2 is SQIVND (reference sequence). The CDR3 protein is CASSGLAGGAYEQYF. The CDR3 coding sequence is TGTGCCAGTAGTGGGCTAGCGGGAGGGGCCTACGAGCAGTACTTC.

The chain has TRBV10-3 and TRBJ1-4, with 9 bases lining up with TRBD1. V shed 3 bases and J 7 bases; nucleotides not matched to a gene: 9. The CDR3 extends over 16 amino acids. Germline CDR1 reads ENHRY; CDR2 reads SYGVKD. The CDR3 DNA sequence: TGTGCCATCAGTGAAATTCCCGGGACAGGGCTTGAAAAACTGTTTTTT. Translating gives CAISEIPGTGLEKLFF.

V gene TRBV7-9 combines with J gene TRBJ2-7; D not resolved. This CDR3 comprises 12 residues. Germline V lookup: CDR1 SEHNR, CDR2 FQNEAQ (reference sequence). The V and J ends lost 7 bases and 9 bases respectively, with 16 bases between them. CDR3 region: CASNSQDVGQYF. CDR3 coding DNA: TGTGCCAGCAACTCCCAGGACGTTGGGCAGTACTTC. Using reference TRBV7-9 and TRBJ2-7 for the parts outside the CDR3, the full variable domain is DTGVSQNPRHKITKRGQNVTFRCDPISEHNRLYWYRQTLGQGPEFLTYFQNEAQLEKSRLLSDRFSAERPKGSFSTLEIQRTEQGDSAMYLCASNSQDVGQYFGPGTRLTVT.

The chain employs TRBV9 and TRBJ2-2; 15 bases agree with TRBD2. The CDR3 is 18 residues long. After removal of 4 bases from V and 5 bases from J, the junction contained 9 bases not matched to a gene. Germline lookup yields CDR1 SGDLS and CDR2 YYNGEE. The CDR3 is CASSLRTSGRAGTGELFF. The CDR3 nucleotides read TGTGCCAGCAGCCTACGGACTAGCGGGAGGGCGGGGACCGGGGAGCTGTTTTTT.

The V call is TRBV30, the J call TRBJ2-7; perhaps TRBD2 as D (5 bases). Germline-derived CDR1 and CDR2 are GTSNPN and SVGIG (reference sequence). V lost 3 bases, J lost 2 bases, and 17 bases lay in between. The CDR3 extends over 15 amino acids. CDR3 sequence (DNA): TGTGCCTGGAGCGGGGTCCGGACTCTCACCTACGAGCAGTACTTC. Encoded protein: CAWSGVRTLTYEQYF.

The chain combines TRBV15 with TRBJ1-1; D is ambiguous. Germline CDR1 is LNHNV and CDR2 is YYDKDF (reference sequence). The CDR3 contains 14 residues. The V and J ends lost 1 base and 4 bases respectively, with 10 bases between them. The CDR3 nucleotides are TGTGCCACCAGCAGAGTGAACGACGGCACTGAAGCTTTCTTT. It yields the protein CATSRVNDGTEAFF.

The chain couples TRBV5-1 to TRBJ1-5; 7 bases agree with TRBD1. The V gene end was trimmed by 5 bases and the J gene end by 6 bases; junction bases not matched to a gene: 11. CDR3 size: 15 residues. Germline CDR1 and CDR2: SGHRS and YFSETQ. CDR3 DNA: TGCGCCAGCAGACAGACAGGGTTGGAAAGTCAGCCCCAGCATTTT. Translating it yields CASRQTGLESQPQHF.

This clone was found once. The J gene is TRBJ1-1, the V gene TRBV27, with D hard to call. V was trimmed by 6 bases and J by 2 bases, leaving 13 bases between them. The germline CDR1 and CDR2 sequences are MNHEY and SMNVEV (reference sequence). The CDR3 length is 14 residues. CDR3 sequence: CASSRGLLNTEAFF. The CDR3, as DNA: TGTGCCAGCAGCCGAGGTTTACTCAACACTGAAGCTTTCTTT.

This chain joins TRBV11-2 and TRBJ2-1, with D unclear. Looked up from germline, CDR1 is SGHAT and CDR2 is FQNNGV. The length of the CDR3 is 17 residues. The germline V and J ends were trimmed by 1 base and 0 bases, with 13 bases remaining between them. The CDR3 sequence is CASSLVGRVSSYNEQFF. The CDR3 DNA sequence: TGTGCCAGCAGCTTAGTGGGCCGGGTCAGCTCCTACAATGAGCAGTTCTTC.

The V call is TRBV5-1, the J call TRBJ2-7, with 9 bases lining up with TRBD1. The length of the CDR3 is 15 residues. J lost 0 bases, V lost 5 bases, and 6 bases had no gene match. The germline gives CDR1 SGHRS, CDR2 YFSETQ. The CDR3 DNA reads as TGCGCCAGCAGACCCACAGGGGGCCCCTCCTACGAGCAGTACTTC. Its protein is CASRPTGGPSYEQYF.

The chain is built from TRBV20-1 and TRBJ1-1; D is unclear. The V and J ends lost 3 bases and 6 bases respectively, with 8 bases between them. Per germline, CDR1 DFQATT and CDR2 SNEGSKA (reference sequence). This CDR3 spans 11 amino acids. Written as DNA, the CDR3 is TGCAGTGCTAGGGGATTCGCTGAAGCTTTCTTT. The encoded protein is CSARGFAEAFF.

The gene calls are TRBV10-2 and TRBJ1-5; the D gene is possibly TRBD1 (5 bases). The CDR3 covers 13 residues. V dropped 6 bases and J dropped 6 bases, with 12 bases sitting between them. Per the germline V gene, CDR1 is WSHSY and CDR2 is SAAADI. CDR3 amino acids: CASRSGMSQPQHF. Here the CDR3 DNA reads TGCGCCAGCAGATCAGGGATGAGTCAGCCCCAGCATTTT.

CDR3 in amino acids: CASSPLAAVPTEQFF. CDR3 DNA: TGTGCCAGCAGCCCTTTAGCGGCCGTCCCCACGGAGCAGTTCTTC. This chain links TRBV7-2 with TRBJ2-1; weak D call: TRBD2 (6 bases). This CDR3 has 15 amino acids. V was trimmed by 5 bases and J by 10 bases, leaving 21 bases between them. Germline V gives CDR1 SGHTA, CDR2 FQGNSA.

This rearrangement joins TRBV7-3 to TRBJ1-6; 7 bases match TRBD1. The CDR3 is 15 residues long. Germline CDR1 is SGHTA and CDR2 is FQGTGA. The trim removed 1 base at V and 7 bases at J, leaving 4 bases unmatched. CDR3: CASSLSGTVNSPLHF. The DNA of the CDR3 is TGTGCCAGCAGCTTAAGCGGGACAGTAAATTCACCCCTCCACTTT.

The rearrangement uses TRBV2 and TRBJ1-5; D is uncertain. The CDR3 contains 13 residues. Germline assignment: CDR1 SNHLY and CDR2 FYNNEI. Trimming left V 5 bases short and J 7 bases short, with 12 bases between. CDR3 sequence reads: CASSTTREQPQHF. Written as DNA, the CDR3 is TGTGCCAGCAGTACGACCCGAGAGCAGCCCCAGCATTTT.

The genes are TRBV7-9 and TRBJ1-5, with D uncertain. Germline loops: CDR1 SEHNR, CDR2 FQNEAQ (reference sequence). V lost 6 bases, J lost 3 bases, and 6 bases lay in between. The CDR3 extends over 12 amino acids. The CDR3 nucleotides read TGTGCCAGCAGTCGTCTCAATCAGCCCCAGCATTTT. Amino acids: CASSRLNQPQHF.

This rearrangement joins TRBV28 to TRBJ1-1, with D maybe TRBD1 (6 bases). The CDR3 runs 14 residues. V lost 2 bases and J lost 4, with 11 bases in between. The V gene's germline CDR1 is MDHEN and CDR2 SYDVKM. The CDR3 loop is CASSLVQGITEAFF. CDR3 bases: TGTGCCAGCAGTTTAGTACAGGGAATCACTGAAGCTTTCTTT.

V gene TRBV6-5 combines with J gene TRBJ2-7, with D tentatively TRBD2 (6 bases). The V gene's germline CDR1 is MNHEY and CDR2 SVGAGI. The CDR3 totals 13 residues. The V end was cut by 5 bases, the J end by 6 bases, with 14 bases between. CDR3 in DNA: TGTGCCAGCAGTCTCGGCAGGGACTCCGAGCAGTACTTC. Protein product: CASSLGRDSEQYF.

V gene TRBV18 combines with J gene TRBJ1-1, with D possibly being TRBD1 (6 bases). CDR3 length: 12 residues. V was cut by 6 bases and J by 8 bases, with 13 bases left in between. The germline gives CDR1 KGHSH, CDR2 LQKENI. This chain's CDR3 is CASSFTGTEAFF. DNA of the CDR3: TGTGCCAGCTCTTTCACAGGGACGGAAGCTTTCTTT.

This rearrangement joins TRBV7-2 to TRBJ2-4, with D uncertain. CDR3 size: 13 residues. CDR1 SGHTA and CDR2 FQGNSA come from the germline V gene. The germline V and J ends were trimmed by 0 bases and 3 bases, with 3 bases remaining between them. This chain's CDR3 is CASSLAIKNIQYF. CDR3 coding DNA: TGTGCCAGCAGCTTAGCGATCAAAAACATTCAGTACTTC.

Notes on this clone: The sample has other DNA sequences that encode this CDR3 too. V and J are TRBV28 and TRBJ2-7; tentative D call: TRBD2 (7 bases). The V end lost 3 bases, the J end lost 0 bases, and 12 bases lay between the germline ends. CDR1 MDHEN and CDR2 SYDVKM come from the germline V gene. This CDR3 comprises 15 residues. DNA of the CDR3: TGTGCCAGCAGTTTGGGGGGGCGAGGCTCCTACGAGCAGTACTTC. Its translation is CASSLGGRGSYEQYF.

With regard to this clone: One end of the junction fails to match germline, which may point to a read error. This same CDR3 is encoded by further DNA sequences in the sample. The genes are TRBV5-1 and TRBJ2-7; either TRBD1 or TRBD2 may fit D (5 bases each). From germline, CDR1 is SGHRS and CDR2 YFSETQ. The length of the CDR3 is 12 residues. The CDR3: CASSWALGEQYF. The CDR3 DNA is TGCGCCAGCAGCTGGGCCCTGGGGGAGCAATACTTC. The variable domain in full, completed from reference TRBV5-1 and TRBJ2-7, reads KAGVTQTPRYLIKTRGQQVTLSCSPISGHRSVSWYQQTPGQGLQFLFEYFSETQRNKGNFPGRFSGRQFSNSRSEMNVSTLELGDSALYLCASSWALGEQYFGPGTRLTVT.

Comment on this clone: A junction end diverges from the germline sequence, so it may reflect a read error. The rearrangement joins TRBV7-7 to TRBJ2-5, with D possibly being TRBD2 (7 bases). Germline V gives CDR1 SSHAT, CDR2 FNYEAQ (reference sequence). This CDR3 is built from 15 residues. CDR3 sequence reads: CASSLGGGRKETQYF. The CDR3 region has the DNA TGTGCTAGCAGCTTAGGCGGGGGCAGGAAGGAGACCCAGTACTTC.